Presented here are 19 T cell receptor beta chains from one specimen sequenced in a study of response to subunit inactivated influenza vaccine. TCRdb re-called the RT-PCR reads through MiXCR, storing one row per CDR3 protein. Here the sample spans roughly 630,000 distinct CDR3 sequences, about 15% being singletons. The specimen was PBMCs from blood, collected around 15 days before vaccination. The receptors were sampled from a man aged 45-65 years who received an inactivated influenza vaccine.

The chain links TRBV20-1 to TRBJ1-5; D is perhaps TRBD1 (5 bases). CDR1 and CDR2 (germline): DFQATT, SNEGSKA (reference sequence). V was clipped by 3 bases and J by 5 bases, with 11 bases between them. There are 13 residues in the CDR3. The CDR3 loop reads CSARARGYQPQHF. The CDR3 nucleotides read TGCAGTGCTAGGGCGAGGGGTTATCAGCCCCAGCATTTT.

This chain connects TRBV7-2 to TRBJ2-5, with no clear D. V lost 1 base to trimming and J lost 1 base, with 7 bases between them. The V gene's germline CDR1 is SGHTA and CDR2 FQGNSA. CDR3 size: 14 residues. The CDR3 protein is CASSLGGTQETQYF. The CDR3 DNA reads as TGTGCCAGCAGCTTAGGAGGTACCCAAGAGACCCAGTACTTC.

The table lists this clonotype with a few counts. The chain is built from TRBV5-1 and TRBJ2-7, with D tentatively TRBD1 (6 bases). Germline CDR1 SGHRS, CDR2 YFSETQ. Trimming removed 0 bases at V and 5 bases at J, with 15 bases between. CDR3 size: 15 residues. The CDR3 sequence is CASSLDKVRGHEQYF. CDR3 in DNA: TGCGCCAGCAGCTTGGACAAGGTCAGGGGCCACGAGCAGTACTTC.

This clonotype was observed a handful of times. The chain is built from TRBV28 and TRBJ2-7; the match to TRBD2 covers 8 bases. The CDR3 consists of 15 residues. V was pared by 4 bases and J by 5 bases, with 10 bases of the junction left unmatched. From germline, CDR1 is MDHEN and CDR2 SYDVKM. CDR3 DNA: TGTGCCAGCAGTTGGATCCCGGGGGGGCGTAACGAGCAGTACTTC. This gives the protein CASSWIPGGRNEQYF.

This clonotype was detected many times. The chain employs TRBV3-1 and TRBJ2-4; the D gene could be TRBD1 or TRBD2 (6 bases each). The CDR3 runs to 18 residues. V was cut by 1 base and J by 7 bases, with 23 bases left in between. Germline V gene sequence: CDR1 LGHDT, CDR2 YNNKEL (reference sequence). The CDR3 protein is CASSQAPTGATTRNIQYF. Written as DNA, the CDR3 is TGTGCCAGCAGCCAAGCCCCAACGGGGGCAACCACCAGGAACATTCAGTACTTC.

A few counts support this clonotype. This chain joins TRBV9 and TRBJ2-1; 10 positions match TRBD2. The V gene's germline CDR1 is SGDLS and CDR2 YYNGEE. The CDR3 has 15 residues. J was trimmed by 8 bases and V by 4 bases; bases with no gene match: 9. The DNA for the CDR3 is TGTGCCAGCAGCAGCAGCGGGAGGGTCAACGATGAGCAGTTCTTC. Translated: CASSSSGRVNDEQFF.

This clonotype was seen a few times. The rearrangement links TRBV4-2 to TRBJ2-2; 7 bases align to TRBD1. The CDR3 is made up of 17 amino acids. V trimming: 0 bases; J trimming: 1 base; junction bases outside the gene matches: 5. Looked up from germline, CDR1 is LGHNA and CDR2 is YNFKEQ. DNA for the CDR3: TGTGCCAGCAGCCAAGAAGCAGGGGGATTGAACACCGGGGAGCTGTTTTTT. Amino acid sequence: CASSQEAGGLNTGELFF.

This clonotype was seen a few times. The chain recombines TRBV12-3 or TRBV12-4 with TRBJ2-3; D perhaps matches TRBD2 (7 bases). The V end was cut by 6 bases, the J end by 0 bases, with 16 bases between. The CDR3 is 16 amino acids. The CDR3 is CASRVGGQLSTDTQYF. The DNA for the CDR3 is TGTGCCAGCAGGGTCGGGGGGCAACTAAGCACAGATACGCAGTATTTT.

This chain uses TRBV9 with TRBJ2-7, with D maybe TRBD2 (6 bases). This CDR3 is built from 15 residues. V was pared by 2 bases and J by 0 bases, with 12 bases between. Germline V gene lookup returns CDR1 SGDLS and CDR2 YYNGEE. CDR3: CASSVRTGGSYEQYF. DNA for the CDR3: TGTGCCAGCAGCGTTCGGACCGGGGGCTCCTACGAGCAGTACTTC.

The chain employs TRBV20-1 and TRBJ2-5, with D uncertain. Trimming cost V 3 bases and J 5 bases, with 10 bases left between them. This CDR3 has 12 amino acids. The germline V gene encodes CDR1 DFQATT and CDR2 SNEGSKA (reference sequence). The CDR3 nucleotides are TGCAGTGCTAGTGCACAAAGGGAGACCCAGTACTTC. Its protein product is CSASAQRETQYF.

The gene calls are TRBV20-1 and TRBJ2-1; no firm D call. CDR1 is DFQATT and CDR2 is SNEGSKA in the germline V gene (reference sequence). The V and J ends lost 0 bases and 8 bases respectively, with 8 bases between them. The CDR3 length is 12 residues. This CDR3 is CSARDHPDEQFF. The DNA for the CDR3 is TGCAGTGCTAGAGATCATCCGGATGAGCAGTTCTTC.

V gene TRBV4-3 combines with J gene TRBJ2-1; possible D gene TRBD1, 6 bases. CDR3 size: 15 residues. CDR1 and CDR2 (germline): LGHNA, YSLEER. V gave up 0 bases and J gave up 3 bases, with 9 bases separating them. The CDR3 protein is CASSQETGSYNEQFF. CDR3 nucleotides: TGCGCCAGCAGCCAAGAAACAGGGAGCTACAATGAGCAGTTCTTC.

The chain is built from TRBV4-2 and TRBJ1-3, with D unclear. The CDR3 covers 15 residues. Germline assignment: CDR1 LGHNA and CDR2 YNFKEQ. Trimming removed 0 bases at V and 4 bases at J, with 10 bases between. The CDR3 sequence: CASSQETTRGNTIYF. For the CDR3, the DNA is TGTGCCAGCAGCCAAGAGACGACGAGGGGAAACACCATATATTTT.

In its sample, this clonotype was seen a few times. CDR3 bases: TGTGCCAGCAGCTTAACGGGACAGTCTACCGATGAGCAGTTCTTC. Residues: CASSLTGQSTDEQFF. This chain uses TRBV7-3 with TRBJ2-1, with 7 bases lining up with TRBD1. Germline assignment: CDR1 SGHTA and CDR2 FQGTGA. The CDR3 has 15 residues. V lost 0 bases to trimming and J lost 8 bases; unmatched junction nucleotides: 7.

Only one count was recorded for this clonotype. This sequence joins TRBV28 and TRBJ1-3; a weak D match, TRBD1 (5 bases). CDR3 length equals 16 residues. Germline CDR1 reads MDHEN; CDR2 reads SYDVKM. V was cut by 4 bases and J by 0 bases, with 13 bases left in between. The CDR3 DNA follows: TGTGCCAGCAGTTCTCCGGGACTCAACTCTGGAAACACCATATATTTT. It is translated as CASSSPGLNSGNTIYF.

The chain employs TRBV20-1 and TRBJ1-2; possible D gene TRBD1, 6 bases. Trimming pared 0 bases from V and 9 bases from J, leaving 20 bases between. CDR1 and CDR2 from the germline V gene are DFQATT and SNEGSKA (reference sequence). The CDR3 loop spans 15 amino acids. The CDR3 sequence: CSARDTETGLSSYTF. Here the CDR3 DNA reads TGCAGTGCTAGAGACACCGAGACAGGCCTTTCAAGCTACACCTTC.

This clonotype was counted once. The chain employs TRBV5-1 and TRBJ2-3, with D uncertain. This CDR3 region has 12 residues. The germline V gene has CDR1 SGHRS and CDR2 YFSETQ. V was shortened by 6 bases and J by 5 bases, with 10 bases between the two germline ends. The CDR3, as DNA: TGCGCCAGCACCCTTGTGGGAGATACGCAGTATTTT. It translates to CASTLVGDTQYF.

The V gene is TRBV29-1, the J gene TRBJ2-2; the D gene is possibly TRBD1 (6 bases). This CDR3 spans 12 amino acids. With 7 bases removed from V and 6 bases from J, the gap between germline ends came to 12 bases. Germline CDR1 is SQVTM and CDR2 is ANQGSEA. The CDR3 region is CSATRGSGELFF. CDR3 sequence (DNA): TGCAGCGCCACCAGGGGATCCGGGGAGCTGTTTTTT.

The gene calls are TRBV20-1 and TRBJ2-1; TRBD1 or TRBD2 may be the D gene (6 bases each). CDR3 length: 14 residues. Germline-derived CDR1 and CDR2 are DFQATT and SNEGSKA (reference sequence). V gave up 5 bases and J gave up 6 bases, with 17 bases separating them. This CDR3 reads CSASYRGPSNEQFF. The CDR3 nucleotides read TGCAGTGCTTCCTATCGGGGGCCTTCCAATGAGCAGTTCTTC.